What follows are 30 T cell receptor beta chains derived from one specimen sequenced in a study of blood T cell repertoires in COVID-19. The protocol was immunoSEQ multiplex PCR, while the TCRdb copy is restricted to in-frame clones and leaves out a portion. The data contain about 58,000 clones, 85% to 90% of them singletons. Sequenced sample: peripheral blood. The receptors shown here come from a man aged 35-49 years with active COVID-19.

This chain joins TRBV2 and TRBJ2-3; no reliable D call. The V gene's germline CDR1 is SNHLY and CDR2 FYNNEI. V was trimmed by 5 bases and J by 5 bases, leaving 8 bases between them. The CDR3 consists of 12 residues. This chain's CDR3 is CASSSIIDTQYF. The DNA of the CDR3 is TGTGCCAGCAGTTCTATTATAGATACGCAGTATTTT.

V and J are TRBV30 and TRBJ1-2, with D possibly TRBD1 on 5 matching bases. Germline values: CDR1 GTSNPN, CDR2 SVGIG (reference sequence). The CDR3 consists of 14 residues. V lost 0 bases to trimming and J lost 4 bases, with 12 bases between them. CDR3 protein: CAWSVIGGGYGYTF. CDR3 DNA: TGTGCCTGGAGTGTTATCGGGGGAGGCTATGGCTACACCTTC.

The chain has TRBV29-1 and TRBJ1-1, with 7 bases that match TRBD1. Germline lookup yields CDR1 SQVTM and CDR2 ANQGSEA. Trimming removed 6 bases from V and 0 bases from J; junction bases left unmatched: 7. There are 14 residues in the CDR3. CDR3 residues: CSVHRGGMNTEAFF. The DNA of the CDR3 is TGCAGCGTCCACAGGGGCGGCATGAACACTGAAGCTTTCTTT.

The chain recombines TRBV18 with TRBJ2-7, with 14 nucleotides matching TRBD2. Germline trimming cut 3 bases from V and 6 bases from J; bases unmatched to any gene: 7. This CDR3 comprises 16 residues. Germline V gives CDR1 KGHSH, CDR2 LQKENI. This CDR3 reads CASSPTSGRAGVEQYF. CDR3 in DNA: TGTGCCAGCTCACCGACTAGCGGGAGGGCCGGGGTCGAGCAGTACTTC.

For the CDR3, the DNA is TGTGCCAGCAGCGCCGACAGGTCTGGGGCCAACGTCCTGACTTTC. It codes for CASSADRSGANVLTF. This sequence joins TRBV13 and TRBJ2-6; TRBD1 might be the D (6 bases). Germline loops: CDR1 PRHDT, CDR2 FYEKMQ (reference sequence). The CDR3 runs to 15 residues. Trimming cost V 5 bases and J 1 base, with 9 bases left between them.

The V call is TRBV5-1, the J call TRBJ1-1; D is perhaps TRBD1 (5 bases). CDR1 is SGHRS, CDR2 YFSETQ, per germline. V was cut by 0 bases and J by 4 bases, with 10 bases left in between. CDR3 length equals 14 residues. The CDR3 loop is CASSLGQGSTEAFF. CDR3 coding DNA: TGCGCCAGCAGCTTGGGTCAGGGAAGCACTGAAGCTTTCTTT. Full variable domain (missing parts from reference TRBV5-1 and TRBJ1-1): KAGVTQTPRYLIKTRGQQVTLSCSPISGHRSVSWYQQTPGQGLQFLFEYFSETQRNKGNFPGRFSGRQFSNSRSEMNVSTLELGDSALYLCASSLGQGSTEAFFGQGTRLTVV.

The J gene is TRBJ2-5, the V gene TRBV7-9; 8 bases fit TRBD2. Germline-derived CDR1 and CDR2 are SEHNR and FQNEAQ (reference sequence). CDR3 length: 17 amino acids. The J segment lost 4 bases and the V segment lost 5 bases, leaving 15 bases of the junction unmatched. DNA for the CDR3: TGTGCCAGCAGCCCCCGGATTCCCCCGGGAGGGGGAGAGACCCAGTACTTC. Translating gives CASSPRIPPGGGETQYF.

The chain combines TRBV6-5 with TRBJ2-3; no definite D call. V was clipped by 4 bases and J by 3 bases, with 2 bases between them. The germline CDR1 and CDR2 sequences are MNHEY and SVGAGI. The CDR3 runs to 11 residues. CDR3 coding DNA: TGTGCCAGCAGTTTAACAGATACGCAGTATTTT. It translates to CASSLTDTQYF.

CDR3 coding DNA: TGTGCCAGCAGCAATACCGGGACTACGCAAGAGACCCAGTACTTC. Translation: CASSNTGTTQETQYF. The chain combines TRBV5-4 with TRBJ2-5; 7 positions agree with TRBD2. The germline CDR1 and CDR2 sequences are SGHNT and YYREEE (reference sequence). The length of the CDR3 is 15 residues. J was trimmed by 2 bases and V by 4 bases; bases with no gene match: 8.

As DNA, the CDR3 is TGCGCCAGCAGTGAATCTAGCGGGAGTGAGACCCAGTACTTC. It is translated as CASSESSGSETQYF. The chain carries TRBV10-1 and TRBJ2-5; 10 bases map to TRBD2. CDR1 and CDR2 (germline): WNHNN, SYGVQD (reference sequence). J gave up 5 bases and V 3 bases, and 3 bases lay outside the gene matches. The CDR3 contains 14 residues.

CDR3 region: CASSPGLAGSGETQYF. CDR3 coding DNA: TGTGCCAGCAGCCCGGGACTAGCGGGAAGTGGGGAGACCCAGTACTTC. The chain recombines TRBV7-6 with TRBJ2-5; 13 bases match TRBD2. Germline CDR1 is SGHVS and CDR2 is FNYEAQ. With 5 bases clipped from V and 5 bases from J, the junction kept 8 bases outside the gene matches. The CDR3 totals 16 residues.

The genes are TRBV18 and TRBJ1-3, with 7 bases matching TRBD1. The germline CDR1 and CDR2 sequences are KGHSH and LQKENI. This CDR3 has 18 residues. The V gene end was trimmed by 0 bases and the J gene end by 2 bases; junction bases not matched to a gene: 10. CDR3 region: CASSPPQSQGVAGNTIYF. The CDR3, as DNA: TGTGCCAGCTCACCACCTCAGAGCCAGGGGGTAGCTGGAAACACCATATATTTT.

The gene calls are TRBV6-1 and TRBJ1-2, with 7 bases matching TRBD1. The CDR3 is 14 amino acids. V shed 1 base, J shed 6 bases, and the junction held 5 bases outside the gene matches. Germline CDR1 reads MNHNS; CDR2 reads SASEGT. The CDR3 loop is CASSEGQGINGYTF. The CDR3 coding sequence is TGTGCCAGCAGTGAAGGACAGGGAATCAATGGCTACACCTTC.

J is TRBJ1-2 and V is TRBV27; 7 bases are a match to TRBD1. V dropped 6 bases and J dropped 2; count of bases not matched to a gene: 3. The CDR3 contains 13 residues. The germline V gene has CDR1 MNHEY and CDR2 SMNVEV (reference sequence). The CDR3 DNA sequence: TGTGCCAGCAGCCTGACAGGGAACTATGGCTACACCTTC. Protein: CASSLTGNYGYTF.

The chain has TRBV27 and TRBJ1-2; D perhaps matches TRBD1 (5 bases). Trimming left V 5 bases short and J 4 bases short, with 20 bases between. The V gene's germline CDR1 is MNHEY and CDR2 SMNVEV (reference sequence). This CDR3 spans 16 amino acids. CDR3 in DNA: TGTGCCAGCAGTATCTCCCCCTCAGGGTCCCCCTATGGCTACACCTTC. It is translated as CASSISPSGSPYGYTF.

The rearrangement joins TRBV2 to TRBJ2-7; tentatively, D is TRBD2 (5 bases). V was cut by 11 bases and J by 3 bases, with 14 bases left in between. Germline values: CDR1 SNHLY, CDR2 FYNNEI. There are 12 residues in the CDR3. The CDR3 is CALARELYEQYF. The CDR3 DNA follows: TGTGCCCTGGCGAGGGAACTCTACGAGCAGTACTTC. Variable domain in full (rest from reference TRBV2 and TRBJ2-7): EPEVTQTPSHQVTQMGQEVILRCVPISNHLYFYWYRQILGQKVEFLVSFYNNEISEKSEIFDDQFSVERPDGSNFTLKIRSTKLEDSAMYFCALARELYEQYFGPGTRLTVT.

The chain combines TRBV9 with TRBJ2-7; possibly TRBD1 for D (5 bases). CDR3 length equals 13 residues. Germline V lookup: CDR1 SGDLS, CDR2 YYNGEE. V was pared by 3 bases and J by 5 bases, with 12 bases between. The CDR3 here is CASSGNLRDEQYF. CDR3 nucleotide sequence: TGTGCCAGCAGCGGAAACCTCAGGGACGAGCAGTACTTC.

The genes are TRBV7-2 and TRBJ2-2; 14 bases align to TRBD2. The CDR3 has 17 amino acids. CDR1 SGHTA and CDR2 FQGNSA come from the germline V gene. J was trimmed by 4 bases and V by 4 bases; bases with no gene match: 5. The CDR3 region is CASSYGLAGGSTGELFF. CDR3 DNA: TGTGCCAGCAGCTACGGACTAGCGGGAGGAAGCACCGGGGAGCTGTTTTTT.

J is TRBJ2-2 and V is TRBV24-1, with 12 bases lining up with TRBD1. There are 17 residues in the CDR3. From germline, CDR1 is KGHDR and CDR2 SFDVKD. Germline trimming cut 6 bases from V and 9 bases from J; bases unmatched to any gene: 13. This chain's CDR3 is CATSRTPGQGARRELFF. The CDR3 DNA sequence: TGTGCCACCAGTCGAACTCCGGGACAGGGGGCGCGCCGGGAGCTGTTTTTT.

The rearrangement joins TRBV29-1 to TRBJ2-3, with a weak D call TRBD2 (6 bases). Germline V gives CDR1 SQVTM, CDR2 ANQGSEA. The CDR3 spans 14 residues. V lost 3 bases to trimming and J lost 3 bases, with 13 bases between them. The CDR3 reads CSVEGGVVTDTQYF. The CDR3 DNA reads as TGCAGCGTTGAGGGCGGGGTCGTTACAGATACGCAGTATTTT.

The V gene is TRBV7-6, the J gene TRBJ2-1, with D possibly TRBD1 on 5 matching bases. The ends were cut back, 6 bases at V and 0 bases at J, with 21 bases in the middle. This CDR3 comprises 18 residues. Germline V CDR1 and CDR2: SGHVS, FNYEAQ. The CDR3, as DNA: TGTGCCAGCAGTTACTTAGGACGACTCCAGGGCTCCTACAATGAGCAGTTCTTC. It codes for CASSYLGRLQGSYNEQFF.

The V call is TRBV7-9, the J call TRBJ2-2; 9 bases are a match to TRBD2. V was clipped by 8 bases and J by 4 bases; unmatched bases: 8. The length of the CDR3 is 15 residues. Germline V CDR1 and CDR2: SEHNR, FQNEAQ (reference sequence). The CDR3 nucleotides read TGTGCCAGCCGTCCTTCTAGCGGGACCACCGGGGAGCTGTTTTTT. Translating gives CASRPSSGTTGELFF.

The V and J genes are TRBV7-8 and TRBJ1-5; 11 bases line up with TRBD1. The germline V gene encodes CDR1 SGHVS and CDR2 FQNEAQ. Trimming at V came to 5 bases and at J to 6 bases, leaving 6 bases not matched to a gene. This CDR3 contains 15 residues. Here the CDR3 reads CASSPGQGAGQPQHF. DNA for the CDR3: TGTGCCAGCAGCCCTGGACAGGGGGCCGGTCAGCCCCAGCATTTT.

V gene TRBV5-8 combines with J gene TRBJ2-3, with 10 bases fitting TRBD1. This CDR3 comprises 15 residues. Trimming removed 5 bases from V and 6 bases from J; junction bases left unmatched: 9. Germline V gene data show CDR1 as SGHTS and CDR2 as YDEGEE. CDR3 region: CASRDRQGAGDTQYF. In nucleotides, the CDR3 is TGTGCCAGCAGGGACCGACAGGGGGCCGGGGATACGCAGTATTTT.

In DNA, the CDR3 is TGTGCCAGCAGCTTGCCCTTTGAGGGAGATACGCAGTATTTT. Protein sequence: CASSLPFEGDTQYF. V is TRBV5-8 and J is TRBJ2-3; D might be TRBD2 (5 bases). CDR3 length: 14 amino acids. Deletions cut 1 base from V and 5 bases from J, with 11 bases between. CDR1 and CDR2 (germline): SGHTS, YDEGEE.

This sequence joins TRBV29-1 and TRBJ2-3; D unresolved. Germline V gene lookup returns CDR1 SQVTM and CDR2 ANQGSEA. Trimming took 3 bases from V and 6 from J, leaving 10 bases between them. The CDR3 contains 12 residues. This CDR3 is CSVEATRDTQYF. The CDR3 DNA reads TGCAGCGTTGAGGCTACGAGGGATACGCAGTATTTT.

This rearrangement joins TRBV6-1 to TRBJ1-5; TRBD1 matches 8 bases. Germline CDR1 reads MNHNS; CDR2 reads SASEGT. CDR3 length equals 16 residues. J was trimmed by 1 base and V by 1 base; bases with no gene match: 3. The CDR3, as DNA: TGTGCCAGCAGTGAAGACAGGGGGAGAAGCAATCAGCCCCAGCATTTT. It translates to CASSEDRGRSNQPQHF.

The chain joins TRBV24-1 to TRBJ2-5, with 8 bases fitting TRBD2. CDR1 is KGHDR, CDR2 SFDVKD, per germline. With 1 base clipped from V and 3 bases from J, the junction kept 3 bases outside the gene matches. The CDR3 has 15 amino acids. As DNA, the CDR3 is TGTGCCACCAGTGATTTCCGGGGGGGAGAAGAGACCCAGTACTTC. Its translation is CATSDFRGGEETQYF.

This chain links TRBV6-4 with TRBJ2-6, with 7 nucleotides matching TRBD2. V lost 7 bases and J lost 2; bases outside the gene matches: 11. The CDR3 runs 17 residues. Looked up from germline, CDR1 is MRHNA and CDR2 is SNTAGT. Written as DNA, the CDR3 is TGTGCCAGCATTCAAGCCTGGGGGGGGGCTGGGGCCAACGTCCTGACTTTC. It yields the protein CASIQAWGGAGANVLTF.

The chain joins TRBV2 to TRBJ1-5; D unclear. V was shortened by 8 bases and J by 7 bases, with 21 bases between the two germline ends. CDR1 SNHLY and CDR2 FYNNEI come from the germline V gene. CDR3 size: 15 residues. The CDR3 is CASVGSTVPGQPQHF. CDR3 nucleotides: TGTGCCAGCGTGGGGAGTACAGTCCCGGGGCAGCCCCAGCATTTT.